The 5 T cell receptor beta chains below all came from one sample that was sequenced in a study of blood T cell repertoires in COVID-19. Sequencing used immunoSEQ multiplex PCR; TCRdb keeps in-frame clones, though not all of them. The table shows more than 250,000 clones, with 87% occurring only once. Sequencing used peripheral blood. These receptors all come from a man aged 45-65 years with active or convalescent COVID-19.

In DNA, the CDR3 is TGTGCCAGCAGTTACACAGGGTTCGATCAGCCCCAGCATTTT. It translates to CASSYTGFDQPQHF. The rearrangement joins TRBV6-5 to TRBJ1-5; D perhaps matches TRBD1 (6 bases). Trimming cost V 2 bases and J 5 bases, with 10 bases left between them. The CDR3 extends over 14 amino acids. Per the germline V gene, CDR1 is MNHEY and CDR2 is SVGAGI.

This chain links TRBV4-1 with TRBJ2-1; 10 positions agree with TRBD2. V lost 2 bases to trimming and J lost 8 bases; unmatched junction nucleotides: 6. Looked up from germline, CDR1 is MGHRA and CDR2 is YSYEKL. This CDR3 contains 15 residues. CDR3 sequence (DNA): TGCGCCAGCAGCCAATGGATAGCGGGAGGCGATGAGCAGTTCTTC. It codes for CASSQWIAGGDEQFF.

The chain joins TRBV18 to TRBJ1-1; 8 nucleotides align to TRBD1. The CDR3 sequence is 14 residues long. Germline V CDR1 and CDR2: KGHSH, LQKENI. J was trimmed by 5 bases and V by 4 bases; bases with no gene match: 6. CDR3 loop: CASSLGQGRTEAFF. Written as DNA, the CDR3 is TGTGCCAGCTCACTCGGACAGGGACGGACTGAAGCTTTCTTT.

The chain recombines TRBV11-2 with TRBJ1-2, with no clear D. The V and J ends lost 4 bases and 2 bases respectively, with 8 bases between them. Germline V gene sequence: CDR1 SGHAT, CDR2 FQNNGV. The CDR3 loop spans 13 amino acids. This CDR3 is CASSSGFNYGYTF. The CDR3 DNA is TGTGCCAGCAGCTCCGGGTTCAACTATGGCTACACCTTC.

The chain carries TRBV27 and TRBJ2-5; the match to TRBD1 covers 8 bases. This CDR3 comprises 15 residues. Germline loops: CDR1 MNHEY, CDR2 SMNVEV (reference sequence). V lost 0 bases, J lost 5 bases, and 5 bases stayed unmatched. The CDR3 reads CASSLSRTGRETQYF. CDR3 bases: TGTGCCAGCAGTTTATCGCGGACAGGGAGGGAGACCCAGTACTTC.